The T cell receptor beta chain under discussion was sequenced for a study of blood T cell repertoires in COVID-19. About the research overall: The samples span acute and convalescent COVID-19 from the United States, Italy and Spain. The analysed material was cDNA or gDNA that came from T cells, B-cell-depleted T cells, or PBMCs.

The V gene lost 4 bases and the J gene lost 2 bases, with 8 bases spanning the gap. CDR1 and CDR2 (germline): LGHNA, YSLEER. CDR3 length: 13 amino acids. Original processing methods: Using reference gene primer amplification, nucleated cell counts were estimated. The assay was immunoSEQ multiplex PCR, and TCRdb's table has in-frame clones only and misses some. V and J calls and clone size come straight from that table; D and trimming were deduced from the DNA. The sample includes 100,000 to 150,000 clones, more than 70% of them seen just once. Sequencing input: peripheral blood. The J gene is TRBJ1-1, the V gene TRBV4-3; weak D call: TRBD1 (6 bases). The receptor comes from a woman aged 80 or over with acute or convalescent COVID-19. CDR3 amino acids: CASSRTVNTEAFF. In DNA form, the CDR3 reads TGCGCCAGCAGCCGGACAGTCAACACTGAAGCTTTCTTT.